Listed below are T cell receptor beta chains from one sample, sequenced in a study of T cell responses to AZD1222 COVID-19 vaccine. Sequencing was performed with immunoSEQ multiplex PCR; in TCRdb, only in-frame clones are kept and a portion is missing. The table includes 130,000 to 150,000 clones, approximately 88% detected once. Sequenced material: peripheral blood, taken on day 0 of MenACWY control vaccination. The receptors derive from an adult in good health. Each CDR3 is given with its conserved first and last residue. D genes are given only for firm matches. The listing skips clone size in some rows; elsewhere it reads once, few, many or a size class.

J | size | D | V | DNA | CDR3
TRBJ1-1 | . | . | TRBV4-3 | TGCGCCAGCAGCCAAGAAGGCCTCTCTGAAGCTTTCTTT | CASSQEGLSEAFF
TRBJ1-1 | . | . | TRBV3-1/TRBV3-2 | TGTGCCAGCAGCCAGCAGGGTGCAGGGACTGAAGCTTTCTTT | CASSQQGAGTEAFF
TRBJ1-6 | . | TRBD1 | TRBV19 | TGTGCCAGTAGCGACAGGGGAAACGGTAATTCACCCCTCCACTTT | CASSDRGNGNSPLHF
TRBJ1-1 | . | . | TRBV4-3 | TGCGCCAGCAGCCGCAAAGGAAGGGCCACTGAAGCTTTCTTT | CASSRKGRATEAFF
TRBJ1-3 | . | . | TRBV30 | TGTGCCTGGTCCTCTACCCGGGGAAACACCATATATTTT | CAWSSTRGNTIYF
TRBJ1-2 | once | . | TRBV24-1 | TGTGCCACCAGTGCCCCAAACATAGGGGGTGGCTACACCTTC | CATSAPNIGGGYTF
TRBJ1-3 | . | . | TRBV7-9 | TGTGCCAGCAGTTTGGACAGATCTGGAAACACCATATATTTT | CASSLDRSGNTIYF
TRBJ1-2 | . | TRBD1 | TRBV7-2 | TGTGCCAGCAGCGCCCGGACAGGGAGTAACTATGGCTACACCTTC | CASSARTGSNYGYTF
TRBJ1-6 | . | . | TRBV27 | TGTGCCAGCAGTTCAGACGGGACGAATCCCACGGGTAATTCACCCCTCCACTTT | CASSSDGTNPTGNSPLHF
TRBJ2-3 | . | . | TRBV7-6 | TGTGCCAGCAGCTCGCGGAGGGATACGCAGTATTTT | CASSSRRDTQYF
TRBJ1-2 | . | TRBD1 | TRBV5-4 | TGTGCCAGCAGCCCCGGACAGGGCGGCTATGGCTACACCTTC | CASSPGQGGYGYTF
TRBJ1-2 | . | TRBD1 | TRBV4-3 | TGCGCCAGCAGCCAAGTCGCCGGACAGGGGGCGGATGGCTACACCTTC | CASSQVAGQGADGYTF
TRBJ2-1 | . | TRBD2 | TRBV24-1 | TGTGCCACCAGTGATACTAGCGGCTACAATGAGCAGTTCTTC | CATSDTSGYNEQFF
TRBJ1-3 | once | TRBD1 | TRBV18 | TGTGCCAGCTCACCCGACAGGGTTGGAAACACCATATATTTT | CASSPDRVGNTIYF
TRBJ1-1 | . | TRBD1 | TRBV6-5 | TGTGCCAGCACTAGACAGGGGCTGGCCACTGAAGCTTTCTTT | CASTRQGLATEAFF
TRBJ1-1 | . | . | TRBV7-2 | TGTGCCAGCAGCTTAGAAGGGTTGAGGAGGACTGAAGCTTTCTTT | CASSLEGLRRTEAFF
TRBJ2-7 | . | . | TRBV7-2 | TGTGCCAGCAGCTTGTCTGGCGGCTCCTACGAGCAGTACTTC | CASSLSGGSYEQYF
TRBJ2-7 | . | . | TRBV6-5 | TGTGCCAGCAGCGACTTCTACGAGCAGTACTTC | CASSDFYEQYF
TRBJ2-3 | . | TRBD2 | TRBV13 | TGTGCCAGCAGCCTCGGGACTAGCGGGAGCACAGATACGCAGTATTTT | CASSLGTSGSTDTQYF
TRBJ1-2 | . | . | TRBV11-3 | TGTGCCAGCAGCTTCGAGGAGGGAAGAGGCTACACCTTC | CASSFEEGRGYTF
TRBJ1-4 | . | . | TRBV7-2 | TGTGCCAGCAGTCCTACAGGGTCAACTAATGAAAAACTGTTTTTT | CASSPTGSTNEKLFF
TRBJ1-2 | . | . | TRBV10-3 | TGTGCCATCAGTGACAGGTCCTATGGCTACACCTTC | CAISDRSYGYTF
TRBJ2-3 | . | TRBD2 | TRBV4-3 | TGCGCCAGCAGCCAAGTGCGGGGGGGTTCCGCAGATACGCAGTATTTT | CASSQVRGGSADTQYF
TRBJ2-3 | . | TRBD2 | TRBV28 | TGTGCCAGCAGTATAGCGGGAGCTATCACAGATACGCAGTATTTT | CASSIAGAITDTQYF
TRBJ2-3 | . | TRBD2 | TRBV6-5 | TGTGCCAGCCTCCCGGGAGGCTCAGATACGCAGTATTTT | CASLPGGSDTQYF
TRBJ2-7 | . | . | TRBV11-2 | TGTGCCAGCAGCTTAGGATTGACCCAAGAAGGCTACGAGCAGTACTTC | CASSLGLTQEGYEQYF
TRBJ1-2 | . | . | TRBV5-1 | TGCGCCAGCAGCTTGACCTCTCAATTTAACTATGGCTACACCTTC | CASSLTSQFNYGYTF
TRBJ1-2 | few | TRBD1 | TRBV7-2 | TGTGCCAGCAGCTTAACAGGGGGCGGGTACTATGGCTACACCTTC | CASSLTGGGYYGYTF
TRBJ1-2 | . | TRBD1 | TRBV9 | TGTGCCAGCAGCGATCCCCGACAGGGGGCGGGAGGCTACACCTTC | CASSDPRQGAGGYTF
TRBJ1-1 | . | TRBD1 | TRBV7-2 | TGTGCCAGCAGCCATAAAACAGGGACAGGGAACACTGAAGCTTTCTTT | CASSHKTGTGNTEAFF
TRBJ2-5 | . | TRBD2 | TRBV4-3 | TGCGCCAGCAGCCAAAGCCTCCTAGCGGGGGAACAAGAGACCCAGTACTTC | CASSQSLLAGEQETQYF
TRBJ1-2 | . | . | TRBV28 | TGTGCCAGCAGCCTTCCTTTGGTAAGCGGCTACACCTTC | CASSLPLVSGYTF